Each of the 19 T cell receptor beta chains below was sequenced from the same sample in a study of T-cell reconstitution after alpha-beta-depleted transplantation in children. Unique molecular identifiers were incorporated into the prepared TCRbeta library. TCRdb re-called the PCR reads with MiXCR, one entry per CDR3 protein. The data contain around 72,000 distinct CDR3 sequences, 4% to 5% of them singletons. The sample in question was PBMCs, mostly from graft donor cells, obtained 180 days after TCRalphabeta/CD19-depleted stem cell transplant. These receptor sequences come from a boy in the first two years of life who had a stem cell transplant for acute myeloid leukemia, so the T cells may come from the graft donor.

This clonotype showed up many times. The gene calls are TRBV5-1 and TRBJ1-6; 7 positions agree with TRBD1. V shed 0 bases and J 6 bases; nucleotides not matched to a gene: 6. This CDR3 is built from 16 residues. Germline V gives CDR1 SGHRS, CDR2 YFSETQ. This CDR3 reads CASSLELGQINSPLHF. The CDR3 nucleotides are TGCGCCAGCAGCTTGGAACTGGGACAGATTAATTCACCCCTCCACTTT.

This sequence joins TRBV7-9 and TRBJ2-7, with a weak D call TRBD1 (5 bases). Looked up from germline, CDR1 is SEHNR and CDR2 is FQNEAQ (reference sequence). Trimming took 5 bases from V and 3 from J, leaving 11 bases between them. CDR3 size: 13 residues. The CDR3: CASSTTGFYEQYV. Written as DNA, the CDR3 is TGTGCCAGCAGCACCACAGGATTCTACGAGCAGTACGTC.

This clonotype was recorded at least ten times. The chain has TRBV30 and TRBJ2-1, with TRBD2 matching over 14 bases. Germline CDR1 and CDR2: GTSNPN and SVGIG (reference sequence). This CDR3 spans 14 amino acids. The V gene end was trimmed by 5 bases and the J gene end by 8 bases; junction bases not matched to a gene: 5. CDR3 nucleotide sequence: TGTGCCTGGCTGGGGACTAGCGGGGGCTATGAGCAGTTCTTC. It encodes CAWLGTSGGYEQFF. The full variable domain, in which reference TRBV30 and TRBJ2-1 provide the parts outside the CDR3, is SQTIHQWPATLVQPVGSPLSLECTVEGTSNPNLYWYRQAAGRGLQLLFYSVGIGQISSEVPQNLSASRPQDRQFILSSKKLLLSDSGFYLCAWLGTSGGYEQFFGPGTRLTVL.

This clonotype was detected many times. The V gene is TRBV6-2 or TRBV6-3, the J gene TRBJ2-6; D possibly corresponds to TRBD2 (6 bases). V lost 7 bases and J 0 bases, leaving 19 bases between the germline ends. Germline CDR1 and CDR2: MNHEY and SVGEGT. The CDR3 is 18 residues long. The CDR3 sequence: CASTHGWGLNSGANVLTF. DNA of the CDR3: TGTGCCAGCACCCACGGGTGGGGACTGAACTCTGGGGCCAACGTCCTGACTTTC.

This clonotype appeared many times. The V gene is TRBV5-1, the J gene TRBJ2-7; D possibly corresponds to TRBD2 (5 bases). V was shortened by 0 bases and J by 5 bases, with 9 bases between the two germline ends. The CDR3 runs to 13 residues. Germline lookup yields CDR1 SGHRS and CDR2 YFSETQ. For the CDR3, the DNA is TGCGCCAGCAGCTTGGGTCGGGGAAACGAGCAGTACTTC. Translating gives CASSLGRGNEQYF.

This clonotype was observed at least ten times. V gene TRBV10-3 combines with J gene TRBJ2-3, with unresolved D. The germline gives CDR1 ENHRY, CDR2 SYGVKD. Trimming took 5 bases from V and 2 from J, leaving 5 bases between them. The CDR3 is 12 amino acids. The CDR3 is CAISFDTDTQYF. The CDR3, as DNA: TGTGCCATCAGTTTTGACACAGATACGCAGTATTTT.

Ten or more counts support this clonotype. V gene TRBV20-1 combines with J gene TRBJ1-4; D is uncertain. The CDR3 is 20 residues long. V shed 5 bases and J shed 2 bases, with 30 bases lying between them. CDR1 DFQATT and CDR2 SNEGSKA come from the germline V gene (reference sequence). CDR3 nucleotides: TGCAGTGCTCAGGCCCCCACGGGAGTCAGCCGACCGTCGACTAATGAAAAACTGTTTTTT. The encoded protein is CSAQAPTGVSRPSTNEKLFF.

The gene calls are TRBV10-3 and TRBJ2-4, with D tentatively TRBD2 (6 bases). Trimming took 3 bases from V and 6 from J, leaving 15 bases between them. Germline CDR1 is ENHRY and CDR2 is SYGVKD. This CDR3 has 15 amino acids. CDR3 in DNA: TGTGCCATCAGTGAAATGGTCGGGGGAGGAAACATTCAGTACTTC. It yields the protein CAISEMVGGGNIQYF.

This clonotype appeared many times. The rearrangement uses TRBV7-6 and TRBJ2-7; a weak D match, TRBD1 (5 bases). The CDR3 loop spans 15 amino acids. Per germline, CDR1 SGHVS and CDR2 FNYEAQ. V lost 5 bases and J 1 base, leaving 15 bases between the germline ends. The CDR3 protein is CASSRVSGASYEQYF. The CDR3 nucleotides read TGTGCCAGCAGCCGCGTAAGTGGGGCTTCCTACGAGCAGTACTTC.

This clonotype showed up many times. The chain joins TRBV20-1 to TRBJ2-1; D is undetermined. CDR3 size: 11 residues. The ends were cut back, 1 base at V and 7 bases at J, with 5 bases in the middle. CDR1 DFQATT and CDR2 SNEGSKA come from the germline V gene (reference sequence). CDR3 bases: TGCAGTGCTAGAGGGAGTAATGAGCAGTTCTTC. Residues: CSARGSNEQFF.

This rearrangement joins TRBV18 to TRBJ2-7; either TRBD1 or TRBD2 may supply D (5 bases each). CDR1 is KGHSH, CDR2 LQKENI, per germline. The CDR3 totals 14 residues. V lost 3 bases to trimming and J lost 5 bases, with 14 bases between them. CDR3 DNA sequence: TGTGCCAGCTCACCGGGGGTGGCAGCCGACGAGCAGTACTTC. Its translation: CASSPGVAADEQYF.

This clonotype occurred many times. This chain uses TRBV20-1 with TRBJ2-3; 7 positions agree with TRBD1. The CDR3 sequence is 13 residues long. CDR1 and CDR2 from the germline V gene are DFQATT and SNEGSKA (reference sequence). The trim removed 7 bases at V and 3 bases at J, leaving 7 bases unmatched. The DNA for the CDR3 is TGCAGTGGGAGGCGGACAGGTACAGATACGCAGTATTTT. This encodes CSGRRTGTDTQYF.

This clonotype occurred many times. The chain employs TRBV14 and TRBJ1-1; 9 nucleotides match TRBD1. Germline-derived CDR1 and CDR2 are SGHDN and FVKESK. With V trimmed by 3 bases and J by 0 bases, 8 bases remained unmatched. The CDR3 is 17 residues long. CDR3 residues: CASSQIQGAIVNTEAFF. Written as DNA, the CDR3 is TGTGCCAGCAGCCAGATACAGGGGGCGATTGTGAACACTGAAGCTTTCTTT.

The sample holds many counts of this clonotype. The rearrangement joins TRBV11-2 to TRBJ2-1; unclear D gene. V lost 5 bases and J 10 bases, leaving 15 bases between the germline ends. Looked up from germline, CDR1 is SGHAT and CDR2 is FQNNGV. The CDR3 extends over 13 amino acids. Written as DNA, the CDR3 is TGTGCCAGCAGCCCAACCGCGTTGGTGGAGCAGTTCTTC. Residues: CASSPTALVEQFF.

The table lists this clonotype with many counts. The chain is built from TRBV5-5 and TRBJ1-1; the D gene is possibly TRBD1 (5 bases). Germline V CDR1 and CDR2: SGHKS, YYEKEE (reference sequence). Trimming removed 2 bases at V and 4 bases at J, with 15 bases between. The CDR3 sequence is 15 residues long. The CDR3 DNA follows: TGTGCCAGCAGCTTACATGACCGGGGGGGCACTGAAGCTTTCTTT. Amino acids: CASSLHDRGGTEAFF.

Ten or more counts support this clonotype. The rearrangement links TRBV6-2 or TRBV6-3 to TRBJ2-7; TRBD1 agrees at 10 bases. CDR3 length: 15 residues. Germline V gene sequence: CDR1 MNHEY, CDR2 SVGEGT. The V and J ends lost 6 bases and 5 bases, in that order; junction bases with no gene match: 10. In DNA, the CDR3 is TGTGCCAGCAGCTCCGGGACAGGGGTAGGCAACGAGCAGTACTTC. This gives the protein CASSSGTGVGNEQYF.

Many counts were recorded for this clonotype. This sequence joins TRBV7-7 and TRBJ2-5; no clear D gene. CDR3 length: 13 residues. Between the trimmed V and J ends, which lost 5 bases and 1 base, there was a span of 8 bases. Germline V gene sequence: CDR1 SSHAT, CDR2 FNYEAQ (reference sequence). The DNA for the CDR3 is TGTGCCAGCAGCCAAGACCGCCAAGAGACCCAGTACTTC. This sequence encodes CASSQDRQETQYF.

In its sample, this clonotype was seen many times. The V call is TRBV12-3 or TRBV12-4, the J call TRBJ2-7; no clear D gene. V lost 3 bases to trimming and J lost 3 bases, with 9 bases between them. This CDR3 spans 13 amino acids. CDR3 in amino acids: CASSFGRIYEQYF. In DNA form, the CDR3 reads TGTGCCAGCAGTTTCGGCAGGATCTACGAGCAGTACTTC.

This clonotype was detected many times. This sequence joins TRBV10-3 and TRBJ1-6; D is undetermined. Per the germline V gene, CDR1 is ENHRY and CDR2 is SYGVKD. The CDR3 is 14 residues long. Trimming removed 3 bases at V and 8 bases at J, with 11 bases between. CDR3 DNA: TGTGCCATCAGTGATCCGATAGAACATTCACCCCTCCACTTT. This codes for CAISDPIEHSPLHF.